A single sample gave rise to the 28 T cell receptor beta chains below, sequenced in a study of blood T cell repertoires in COVID-19. Assay used: immunoSEQ multiplex PCR; TCRdb lists only in-frame clones, some missing. Of around 80,000 clones in the sample, around 81% were seen once. Sequenced material: peripheral blood. Every receptor here comes from a human donor in a cohort sampled during active COVID-19.

The chain recombines TRBV6-5 with TRBJ2-7; 11 bases map to TRBD2. The J segment lost 3 bases and the V segment lost 6 bases, leaving 7 bases of the junction unmatched. From germline, CDR1 is MNHEY and CDR2 SVGAGI. The CDR3 length is 15 residues. DNA for the CDR3: TGTGCCAGCAGCAGGGGACTAGCGGAGATCTACGAGCAGTACTTC. The encoded protein is CASSRGLAEIYEQYF.

The gene calls are TRBV18 and TRBJ1-1; D is perhaps TRBD1 (6 bases). CDR1 and CDR2 from the germline V gene are KGHSH and LQKENI. V was shortened by 4 bases and J by 1 base, with 10 bases between the two germline ends. The CDR3 is 14 residues long. CDR3 sequence reads: CASSQSTGNTEAFF. In DNA, the CDR3 is TGTGCCAGCTCACAGTCGACAGGGAACACTGAAGCTTTCTTT.

The CDR3 bases are TGTGCCAGCAGCACGGGGACAGAGAGGGGCTACACCTTC. It is translated as CASSTGTERGYTF. The V call is TRBV3-1 (or the pseudogene TRBV3-2), the J call TRBJ1-2, with 7 positions matching TRBD1. Germline V gene lookup returns CDR1 LGHDT and CDR2 YNNKEL (reference sequence). This CDR3 has 13 residues. V was pared by 5 bases and J by 8 bases, with 8 bases of the junction left unmatched.

There are a few counts of this clone. The J gene is TRBJ1-5, the V gene TRBV30; D perhaps matches TRBD1 (6 bases). CDR1 and CDR2 (germline): GTSNPN, SVGIG (reference sequence). The CDR3 contains 13 residues. The V and J ends lost 2 bases and 5 bases respectively, with 10 bases between them. Here the CDR3 reads CAWSSGDDQPQHF. The CDR3 region has the DNA TGTGCCTGGAGTTCAGGGGATGATCAGCCCCAGCATTTT.

The chain employs TRBV15 and TRBJ1-4; the match to TRBD1 covers 9 bases. J lost 7 bases, V lost 3 bases, and 3 bases had no gene match. This CDR3 spans 14 amino acids. CDR1 is LNHNV and CDR2 is YYDKDF in the germline V gene (reference sequence). The CDR3 is CATSRDRGVEKLFF. CDR3 sequence (DNA): TGTGCCACCAGCAGGGACAGGGGCGTTGAAAAACTGTTTTTT.

The V gene is TRBV7-2, the J gene TRBJ2-1; 9 bases line up with TRBD1. With V trimmed by 4 bases and J by 7 bases, 11 bases remained unmatched. CDR3 size: 16 residues. The germline gives CDR1 SGHTA, CDR2 FQGNSA. The CDR3 protein is CASSSYRGRMGNEQFF. The DNA of the CDR3 is TGTGCCAGCAGCTCCTACAGGGGGCGAATGGGGAATGAGCAGTTCTTC.

This chain links TRBV12-5 with TRBJ1-1; D perhaps matches TRBD1 (5 bases). Germline V lookup: CDR1 LGHNT, CDR2 FRNRAP. The CDR3 is made up of 13 amino acids. The germline V and J ends were trimmed by 6 bases and 3 bases, with 11 bases remaining between them. The CDR3 region has the DNA TGTGCTAGTGGATCCCAGGGCGACACTGAAGCTTTCTTT. Its translation is CASGSQGDTEAFF.

The chain joins TRBV5-1 to TRBJ2-3, with 10 bases fitting TRBD2. This CDR3 region has 18 residues. Per the germline V gene, CDR1 is SGHRS and CDR2 is YFSETQ. The junction had 13 bases not matched to a gene; V was cut back by 5 bases and J by 1 base. This chain's CDR3 is CASRGGSGRASGTDTQYF. The CDR3, as DNA: TGCGCCAGCAGGGGCGGCAGCGGGAGGGCCTCGGGCACAGATACGCAGTATTTT.

This chain links TRBV6-5 with TRBJ2-2; 10 bases are shared with TRBD1. The CDR3 covers 14 residues. V trimming: 6 bases; J trimming: 3 bases; junction bases outside the gene matches: 1. The V gene's germline CDR1 is MNHEY and CDR2 SVGAGI. CDR3 in amino acids: CASRGTGDTGELFF. The CDR3 bases are TGTGCCAGCAGAGGGACAGGGGACACCGGGGAGCTGTTTTTT.

This chain's CDR3 is CASSYSLGQGANGYTF. For the CDR3, the DNA is TGTGCCAGCAGTTACTCTTTGGGACAGGGGGCCAATGGCTACACCTTC. The chain is built from TRBV6-5 and TRBJ1-2; 12 bases are shared with TRBD1. The J segment lost 6 bases and the V segment lost 0 bases, leaving 5 bases of the junction unmatched. Per germline, CDR1 MNHEY and CDR2 SVGAGI. There are 16 residues in the CDR3.

The chain carries TRBV5-1 and TRBJ2-3; TRBD2 matches at 15 bases. V shed 5 bases and J 6 bases; nucleotides not matched to a gene: 13. This CDR3 has 18 residues. The germline V gene has CDR1 SGHRS and CDR2 YFSETQ. This CDR3 is CASSFTGLAGGRVDTQYF. CDR3 DNA: TGCGCCAGCAGTTTTACGGGACTAGCGGGGGGCCGGGTGGATACGCAGTATTTT.

This sequence joins TRBV5-1 and TRBJ1-1; D might be TRBD1 (5 bases). This CDR3 comprises 15 residues. Trimming took off 3 bases at V and 0 bases at J, with 12 bases between the two ends. The germline V gene encodes CDR1 SGHRS and CDR2 YFSETQ. The CDR3 sequence is CASSWGGILNTEAFF. The CDR3 DNA follows: TGCGCCAGCAGCTGGGGCGGGATCTTGAACACTGAAGCTTTCTTT.

The V and J genes are TRBV12-3 or TRBV12-4 and TRBJ2-3; D is uncertain. The CDR3 contains 12 residues. The V end was cut by 1 base, the J end by 5 bases, with 4 bases between. The CDR3 DNA follows: TGTGCCAGCAGTTTAGTCCAAGATACGCAGTATTTT. It encodes CASSLVQDTQYF.

The chain links TRBV5-4 to TRBJ2-1; TRBD1 agrees at 8 bases. The V and J ends lost 0 bases and 6 bases, in that order; junction bases with no gene match: 8. Germline V lookup: CDR1 SGHNT, CDR2 YYREEE (reference sequence). The CDR3 length is 16 residues. CDR3 DNA: TGTGCCAGCAGCTTGGGTGACAGGGGAGTTGGCAATGAGCAGTTCTTC. Translated: CASSLGDRGVGNEQFF.

CDR3 DNA sequence: TGTGCCAGCAGCGCGGGACAGGGAGTACAGCCCCAGCATTTT. Its translation: CASSAGQGVQPQHF. The chain carries TRBV7-9 and TRBJ1-5; 9 nucleotides agree with TRBD1. J was trimmed by 7 bases and V by 5 bases; bases with no gene match: 6. Germline V CDR1 and CDR2: SEHNR, FQNEAQ (reference sequence). The CDR3 totals 14 residues.

The chain carries TRBV4-1 and TRBJ2-7; the match to TRBD1 covers 8 bases. This CDR3 contains 17 residues. After removal of 0 bases from V and 5 bases from J, the junction contained 12 bases not matched to a gene. CDR1 and CDR2 from the germline V gene are MGHRA and YSYEKL. The CDR3 nucleotides are TGCGCCAGCAGCCAAGACTATGGAGGGGACAGGCCTAACGAGCAGTACTTC. This codes for CASSQDYGGDRPNEQYF.

The chain recombines TRBV4-2 with TRBJ1-2, with a weak D call TRBD1 (5 bases). The CDR3 runs 14 residues. The V end was cut by 0 bases, the J end by 7 bases, with 12 bases between. Germline V gene lookup returns CDR1 LGHNA and CDR2 YNFKEQ. In DNA, the CDR3 is TGTGCCAGCAGCCAAGAAGGTCAGGGAAGTGGCTACACCTTC. This codes for CASSQEGQGSGYTF.

This chain uses TRBV4-1 with TRBJ2-3; maybe TRBD2 (5 bases). Per the germline V gene, CDR1 is MGHRA and CDR2 is YSYEKL. This CDR3 region has 17 residues. Trimming took 3 bases from V and 4 from J, leaving 20 bases between them. CDR3: CASSQIFTDSLADTQYF. The CDR3 DNA follows: TGCGCCAGCAGCCAGATCTTCACGGACTCTTTGGCAGATACGCAGTATTTT.

This chain joins TRBV3-1 (or the pseudogene TRBV3-2) and TRBJ2-1, with 12 bases matching TRBD2. This CDR3 is built from 19 residues. J was trimmed by 0 bases and V by 3 bases; bases with no gene match: 9. Germline-derived CDR1 and CDR2 are LGHDT and YNNKEL (reference sequence). Here the CDR3 DNA reads TGTGCCAGCAGCCAGATGACTAGCGGGGGCCCGAGCTCCTACAATGAGCAGTTCTTC. This encodes CASSQMTSGGPSSYNEQFF.

The genes are TRBV19 and TRBJ1-6, with D tentatively TRBD1 (5 bases). V was shortened by 6 bases and J by 0 bases, with 6 bases between the two germline ends. The CDR3 runs to 14 residues. The V gene's germline CDR1 is LNHDA and CDR2 SQIVND (reference sequence). The CDR3, as DNA: TGTGCCAGTAGGGACACCTCCTATAATTCACCCCTCCACTTT. Translation gives CASRDTSYNSPLHF.

The rearrangement links TRBV24-1 to TRBJ2-5, with a possible D match to TRBD2 (5 bases). The CDR3 totals 12 residues. V lost 6 bases and J 5 bases, leaving 9 bases between the germline ends. The germline V gene has CDR1 KGHDR and CDR2 SFDVKD. CDR3 DNA sequence: TGTGCCACCAGTCCGGGAAGGGAGACCCAGTACTTC. This codes for CATSPGRETQYF.

This clone has just a few counts. This chain connects TRBV29-1 to TRBJ1-2; D perhaps matches TRBD1 (5 bases). CDR1 and CDR2 (germline): SQVTM, ANQGSEA. There are 12 residues in the CDR3. V was cut by 4 bases and J by 2 bases, with 8 bases left in between. The chain's CDR3 is CSVGSGNYGYTF. In DNA form, the CDR3 reads TGCAGCGTTGGGTCAGGGAACTATGGCTACACCTTC.

The J gene is TRBJ2-7, the V gene TRBV7-8; a weak D match, TRBD1 (6 bases). The germline V and J ends were trimmed by 7 bases and 1 base, with 14 bases remaining between them. There are 14 residues in the CDR3. Germline V CDR1 and CDR2: SGHVS, FQNEAQ. CDR3 protein: CASKAQGASYEQYF. CDR3 DNA sequence: TGTGCCAGCAAGGCACAGGGAGCTTCCTACGAGCAGTACTTC.

The rearrangement links TRBV11-2 to TRBJ2-3; 9 bases map to TRBD1. Germline lookup yields CDR1 SGHAT and CDR2 FQNNGV. With V trimmed by 5 bases and J by 5 bases, 5 bases remained unmatched. CDR3 length: 14 residues. DNA of the CDR3: TGTGCCAGCAGCCGGACAGGGGTGGGAGATACGCAGTATTTT. Translating gives CASSRTGVGDTQYF. The full variable domain, rest sourced from reference TRBV11-2 and TRBJ2-3, is EAGVAQSPRYKIIEKRQSVAFWCNPISGHATLYWYQQILGQGPKLLIQFQNNGVVDDSQLPKDRFSAERLKGVDSTLKIQPAKLEDSAVYLCASSRTGVGDTQYFGPGTRLTVL.

The gene calls are TRBV3-1 (or the pseudogene TRBV3-2) and TRBJ2-7; D may be TRBD1 (6 bases). CDR1 and CDR2 (germline): LGHDT, YNNKEL (reference sequence). This CDR3 spans 14 amino acids. Deletions cut 1 base from V and 5 bases from J, with 12 bases between. CDR3 loop: CASSQGAGVNEQYF. The CDR3 DNA is TGTGCCAGCAGCCAAGGGGCAGGGGTGAACGAGCAGTACTTC.

This clone was seen once. This chain connects TRBV5-6 to TRBJ2-7, with D possibly matching TRBD2 (5 bases). Trimming cost V 4 bases and J 4 bases, with 18 bases left between them. Germline V gene lookup returns CDR1 SGHDT and CDR2 YYEEEE. The CDR3 is 15 amino acids. CDR3 amino acids: CASSPRPSRGYEQYF. The CDR3 DNA is TGTGCCAGCAGCCCCCGACCCTCGAGAGGGTACGAGCAGTACTTC.

The chain couples TRBV4-1 to TRBJ1-5; D possibly corresponds to TRBD1 (6 bases). The CDR3 totals 15 residues. Germline assignment: CDR1 MGHRA and CDR2 YSYEKL. V lost 0 bases and J 8 bases, leaving 14 bases between the germline ends. In DNA, the CDR3 is TGCGCCAGCAGCCAAGAACGGCAGGGGAGAGAGCCCCAGCATTTT. Its protein product is CASSQERQGREPQHF.

This chain connects TRBV5-1 to TRBJ2-7; D is undetermined. V lost 4 bases to trimming and J lost 2 bases, with 13 bases between them. Germline V lookup: CDR1 SGHRS, CDR2 YFSETQ. The CDR3 consists of 14 residues. As DNA, the CDR3 is TGCGCCAGCAGCCGCGGTGATTCAACCTACGAGCAGTACTTC. Translated, it gives CASSRGDSTYEQYF.